The sequence of this TCR beta chain was determined in a study of STAT5B mutations in CD4+ large granular lymphocyte leukemia (dated by TCRdb to about 2022). About the full investigation: Among healthy controls, the CDR3 'QG' motif was associated with a particular HLA allele. The study compared the TCRbeta repertoires of patients with CD4+ T-cell large granular lymphocyte leukemia against those of healthy blood donors. Flow cytometry performed on FACSCanto II or FACSVerse showed that the purified fractions had more than 95% purity among lymphocytes.

The immunoSEQ assay at survey resolution was used to sequence TCRbeta rearrangements from genomic DNA. The paper's data handling went like this. A lowest detectable productive clonotype frequency of 2.59 x 10-5 was observed in the TCR sequencing data. Only productive TCRbeta rearrangements, defined as complete and in-frame sequences, were included in the analyses. Sample clonality was computed as Simpson clonality in the immunoSEQ Analyzer version 3.0. Clones were categorized by frequency as very rare, small, medium, large (1-20%) or hyperexpanded (>20%). OLGA 1.2.3 estimated generation probabilities, VDJtools produced V-gene circos plots, VDJdb was queried for specificities, and GLIPH identified CDR3 motifs. Drawn from immuneACCESS, this table holds only the in-frame rearrangements with V and J called that TCRdb kept. Clones are partly lost; checked studies trace under half to an unresolved V gene and leave the rest unexplained. V and J calls and clone size come straight from that table; D and trimming were deduced from the DNA. The sample profile shows 20,000 to 25,000 clones; 75% of them were found once. In total, the top ten clones hold 4% to 5% of the sample.

Healthy controls were roughly 40 blood donors whose buffy coats came from the Finnish Red Cross blood service. All TCR-sequenced material derived from peripheral blood: patient blood samples and healthy donor buffy coats. Ficoll-Hypaque gradient centrifugation was used to isolate peripheral blood mononuclear cells. CD4+ cells were purified magnetically from the buffy coats of healthy controls. Genomic DNA was extracted using the Gentra Puregene Cell and Tissue kit, and a Qubit 2.0 fluorometer was used to quantify it. The study at large found these results: Main leukemic clonotypes were private to each patient, although approximately 26% appeared at low frequency in other patients' non-leukemic repertoires. Enrichment of TRBV06-family usage was observed among the top patient clones (8/27) relative to healthy controls (2/35). Compared with healthy CD4+ repertoires, CD4-sorted patient repertoires appeared more clonal, and this difference remained even after the putative leukemic clones were removed. The data were not HLA-matched, and the relatively small sample size could explain the higher clonality seen in CD4+ compared with CD8+ T-LGLL.

About this clone itself: The antigen this receptor binds is unknown. One base away there is no much larger clone; base qualities are not given.

Reading the germline V gene (reference sequence) gives CDR1 MNHEY and CDR2 SMNVEV. V is shortened by 7 bases, J by 4 bases, and the region joining them spans 15 bases. Its CDR3 holds 14 amino acids, cysteine through phenylalanine. The sequence is cut down to CDR3 DNA, 42 bases in frame from base 1. The TCR comes from a human donor in good health. Material: CD4+ T cells from blood buffy coats. The chain is encoded by TRBV27 joined to TRBJ2-3; the D gene assignment is ambiguous. CDR3 reads: CASTAHQKPDTQYF. The DNA is as follows: TGTGCCAGCACGGCCCACCAGAAGCCAGATACGCAGTATTTT.